The T cell receptor (beta chain) described here comes from a study of blood T cell repertoires in COVID-19. Study summary: COVID-19 samples from acute and convalescent phases originated in the United States, Italy and Spain. Sample material is recorded as cDNA or gDNA derived from T cells, B-cell-depleted T cells, or PBMCs.

In the authors' workflow: Estimates of nucleated cell counts were drawn from the amplification of reference gene primers. TCRdb's copy holds only in-frame clones and misses some; the assay was immunoSEQ multiplex PCR. The D gene and trimming were derived from the DNA, and the V and J assignments and clone size from that table. The profile shows some 100,000 clones, about 80% of them singletons. Germline lookup yields CDR1 SGHTA and CDR2 FQGNSA. The V and J ends lost 5 bases and 4 bases, in that order; junction bases with no gene match: 8. CDR3 length: 15 residues. Input material: peripheral blood. This chain uses TRBV7-2 with TRBJ1-3; 7 bases align to TRBD1. The TCR sequence derives from a woman in her sixties or seventies with acute or convalescent COVID-19. The CDR3 bases are TGTGCCAGCAGCGCAGGGGGTGCGGGGGGAAACACCATATATTTT. Translation: CASSAGGAGGNTIYF.